The entry below describes one T cell receptor (beta chain). Its cognate antigen is unknown. The data belong to a study of cytomegalovirus exposure and HLA in healthy donors. Study-wide results and caveats: It emerged from a later analysis that several of the most significant clusters appeared to be linked to common viral pathogens.

60 Vbeta and 13 Jbeta primers were used in PCR. The data were produced by immunoSEQ multiplex PCR, yet TCRdb's version contains in-frame clones alone and is incomplete. The table lists about 130,000 clones, roughly 71% of them singletons, with 1.3% to 1.5% in the top ten. V lost 2 bases and J lost 2; bases outside the gene matches: 4. The CDR3 runs to 15 residues. Germline values: CDR1 SEHNR, CDR2 FQNEAQ (reference sequence). The sequence was collected from a woman between 40 and 55 years old in good health and CMV-seronegative. Sequencing input: PBMCs. The rearrangement uses TRBV7-9 and TRBJ2-3; 7 nucleotides align to TRBD2. The CDR3 here is CASSLLAASTDTQYF. The CDR3 nucleotides read TGTGCCAGCAGCTTACTAGCGGCTTCCACAGATACGCAGTATTTT.